Below are 10 T cell receptor beta chains sequenced from a single sample in a study of T cells in Graves' hyperthyroidism and ophthalmopathy. TCR beta CDR3 region amplification was performed from RNA transcripts. A set of HTBI primers served as the primers for a first-round RT-PCR of the TCR CDR3. TCRdb re-derived calls from the multiplex PCR reads in MiXCR, one entry per CDR3 protein. The table has about 620,000 distinct CDR3 sequences, around 16% seen once. Sequencing input: blood. These receptors were obtained from a young woman with Graves' hyperthyroidism.

This sequence joins TRBV19 and TRBJ1-4, with D tentatively TRBD1 (5 bases). Trimming pared 7 bases from V and 4 bases from J, leaving 16 bases between. The CDR3 covers 15 residues. Germline values: CDR1 LNHDA, CDR2 SQIVND (reference sequence). The CDR3 here is CASMRMGQINEKLFF. CDR3 sequence (DNA): TGTGCCAGTATGAGAATGGGGCAGATTAATGAAAAACTGTTTTTT.

This clonotype was seen a handful of times. This chain connects TRBV19 to TRBJ2-1, with 7 nucleotides matching TRBD2. The CDR3 covers 17 residues. After removal of 6 bases from V and 0 bases from J, the junction contained 11 bases not matched to a gene. Germline V gene lookup returns CDR1 LNHDA and CDR2 SQIVND (reference sequence). The CDR3: CASSTPGLLSSYNEQFF. As DNA, the CDR3 is TGTGCCAGTAGCACCCCGGGACTACTCAGCTCCTACAATGAGCAGTTCTTC.

This clonotype was found many times. The chain uses TRBV7-3 and TRBJ2-1, with D possibly matching TRBD2 (6 bases). Germline-derived CDR1 and CDR2 are SGHTA and FQGTGA. The CDR3 is made up of 14 amino acids. Trimming shortened V by 4 bases and J by 4 bases, and 11 bases separated the two germline ends. Written as DNA, the CDR3 is TGTGCCAGCAGCTGGGGACTGGGGTACAATGAGCAGTTCTTC. Translation: CASSWGLGYNEQFF.

Only a few counts were recorded for this clonotype. The chain uses TRBV19 and TRBJ2-7; TRBD2 matches 8 bases. The CDR3 has 15 residues. Per the germline V gene, CDR1 is LNHDA and CDR2 is SQIVND (reference sequence). V was pared by 1 base and J by 5 bases, with 7 bases of the junction left unmatched. The CDR3 loop is CASSIGSGRMNEQYF. DNA of the CDR3: TGTGCCAGTAGTATAGGGAGCGGGAGAATGAACGAGCAGTACTTC.

CDR3 amino acids: CASSDLRDAGNYGYTF. The CDR3 DNA reads TGCGCCAGCAGCGACCTCCGGGACGCCGGGAACTATGGCTACACCTTC. This chain links TRBV5-1 with TRBJ1-2, with a weak D call TRBD1 (5 bases). Germline lookup yields CDR1 SGHRS and CDR2 YFSETQ. V gave up 4 bases and J gave up 2 bases, with 18 bases separating them. The CDR3 is 16 amino acids.

This clonotype was seen many times. The chain couples TRBV30 to TRBJ2-7, with D perhaps TRBD1 (5 bases). Trimming left V 3 bases short and J 10 bases short, with 13 bases between. This CDR3 contains 11 residues. Germline assignment: CDR1 GTSNPN and CDR2 SVGIG (reference sequence). CDR3 DNA sequence: TGTGCCTGGAGCCGACAGCTACTACAGTACTTC. It yields the protein CAWSRQLLQYF.

This clonotype has a handful of counts. The chain uses TRBV19 and TRBJ1-4, with 9 positions matching TRBD1. The V gene's germline CDR1 is LNHDA and CDR2 SQIVND (reference sequence). V lost 9 bases and J lost 8; bases outside the gene matches: 7. This CDR3 contains 13 residues. This chain's CDR3 is CASAGQGGEKLFF. The CDR3 DNA follows: TGTGCCAGCGCGGGACAGGGCGGGGAAAAACTGTTTTTT.

The gene calls are TRBV2 and TRBJ1-6; no clear D gene. Germline loops: CDR1 SNHLY, CDR2 FYNNEI. Trimming left V 2 bases short and J 4 bases short, with 9 bases between. The CDR3 length is 15 residues. The CDR3 nucleotides are TGTGCCAGCAGTGAAAGAACAGCGTATAATTCACCCCTCCACTTT. This codes for CASSERTAYNSPLHF.

In its sample, this clonotype was seen many times. The chain links TRBV12-3 or TRBV12-4 to TRBJ2-3; D may be TRBD1 or TRBD2 (5 bases each). V was cut by 3 bases and J by 5 bases, with 12 bases left in between. The CDR3 sequence is 14 residues long. The CDR3 reads CASSLGEYGDTQYF. Here the CDR3 DNA reads TGTGCCAGCAGTTTGGGGGAGTACGGAGATACGCAGTATTTT.

The chain carries TRBV12-3 or TRBV12-4 and TRBJ2-4; 11 bases map to TRBD2. V lost 3 bases and J lost 6; bases outside the gene matches: 10. The CDR3 totals 17 residues. The CDR3 loop reads CASSLPLPGLAVNIQYF. DNA for the CDR3: TGTGCCAGCAGTTTGCCCTTGCCGGGACTAGCGGTAAACATTCAGTACTTC.